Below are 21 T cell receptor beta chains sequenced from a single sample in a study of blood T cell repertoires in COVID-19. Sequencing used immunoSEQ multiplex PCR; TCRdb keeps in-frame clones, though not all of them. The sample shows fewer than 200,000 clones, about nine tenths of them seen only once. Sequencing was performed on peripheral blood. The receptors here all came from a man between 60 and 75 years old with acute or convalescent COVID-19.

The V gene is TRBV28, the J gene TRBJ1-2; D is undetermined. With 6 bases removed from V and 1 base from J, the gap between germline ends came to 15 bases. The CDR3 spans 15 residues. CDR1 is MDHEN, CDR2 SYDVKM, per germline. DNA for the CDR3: TGTGCCAGCAGAGCCCGAAGTGGAGGTAACTATGGCTACACCTTC. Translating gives CASRARSGGNYGYTF.

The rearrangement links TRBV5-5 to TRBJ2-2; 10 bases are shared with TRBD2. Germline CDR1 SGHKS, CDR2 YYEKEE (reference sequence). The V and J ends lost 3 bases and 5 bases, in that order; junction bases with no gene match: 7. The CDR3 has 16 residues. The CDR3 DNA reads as TGTGCCAGCAGCTGGGCTAGCGGGAGATTAACCGGGGAGCTGTTTTTT. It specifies CASSWASGRLTGELFF.

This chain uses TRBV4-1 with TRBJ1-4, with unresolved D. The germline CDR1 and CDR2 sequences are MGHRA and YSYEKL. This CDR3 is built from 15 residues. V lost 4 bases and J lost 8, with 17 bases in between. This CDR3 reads CASSRGSAPGEKLFF. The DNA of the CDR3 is TGCGCCAGCAGCCGGGGATCGGCGCCGGGGGAAAAACTGTTTTTT.

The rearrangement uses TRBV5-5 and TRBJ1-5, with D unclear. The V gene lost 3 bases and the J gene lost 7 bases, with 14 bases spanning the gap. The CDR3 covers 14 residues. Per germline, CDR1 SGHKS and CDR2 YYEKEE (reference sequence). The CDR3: CASSWLAVGQPQHF. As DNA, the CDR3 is TGTGCCAGCAGCTGGTTGGCGGTCGGACAGCCCCAGCATTTT. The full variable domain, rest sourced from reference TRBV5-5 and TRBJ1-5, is DAGVTQSPTHLIKTRGQQVTLRCSPISGHKSVSWYQQVLGQGPQFIFQYYEKEERGRGNFPDRFSARQFPNYSSELNVNALLLGDSALYLCASSWLAVGQPQHFGDGTRLSIL.

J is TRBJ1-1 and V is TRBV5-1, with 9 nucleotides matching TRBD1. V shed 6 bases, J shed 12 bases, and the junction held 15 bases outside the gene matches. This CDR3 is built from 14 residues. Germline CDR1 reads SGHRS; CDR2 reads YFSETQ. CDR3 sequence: CASKLDIGTGSTFF. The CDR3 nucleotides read TGCGCCAGCAAGCTTGATATCGGGACAGGGTCCACTTTCTTT.

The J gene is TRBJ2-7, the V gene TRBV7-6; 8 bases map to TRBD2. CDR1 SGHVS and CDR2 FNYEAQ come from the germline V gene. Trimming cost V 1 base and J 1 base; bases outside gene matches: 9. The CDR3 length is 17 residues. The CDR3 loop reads CASSLVHGRDGSYEQYF. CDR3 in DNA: TGTGCCAGCAGCTTAGTTCACGGGAGGGATGGGTCCTACGAGCAGTACTTC.

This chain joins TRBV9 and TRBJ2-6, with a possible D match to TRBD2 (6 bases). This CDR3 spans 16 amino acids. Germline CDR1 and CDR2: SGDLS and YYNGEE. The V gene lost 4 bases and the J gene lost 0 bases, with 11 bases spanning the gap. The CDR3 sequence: CASSRTGDSGANVLTF. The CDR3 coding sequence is TGTGCCAGCAGCCGGACGGGAGACTCTGGGGCCAACGTCCTGACTTTC.

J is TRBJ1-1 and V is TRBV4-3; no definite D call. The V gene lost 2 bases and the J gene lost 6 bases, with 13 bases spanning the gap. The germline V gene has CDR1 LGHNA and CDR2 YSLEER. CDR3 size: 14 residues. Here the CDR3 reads CASSQRTFLAEAFF. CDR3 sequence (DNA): TGCGCCAGCAGCCAACGAACCTTTTTAGCTGAAGCTTTCTTT.

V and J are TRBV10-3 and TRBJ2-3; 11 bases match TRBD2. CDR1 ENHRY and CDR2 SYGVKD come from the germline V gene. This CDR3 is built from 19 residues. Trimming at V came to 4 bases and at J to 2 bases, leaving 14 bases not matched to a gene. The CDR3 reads CAISGRRGLAGGLTDTQYF. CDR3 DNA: TGTGCCATCAGTGGGAGAAGGGGTCTAGCGGGGGGCCTCACAGATACGCAGTATTTT.

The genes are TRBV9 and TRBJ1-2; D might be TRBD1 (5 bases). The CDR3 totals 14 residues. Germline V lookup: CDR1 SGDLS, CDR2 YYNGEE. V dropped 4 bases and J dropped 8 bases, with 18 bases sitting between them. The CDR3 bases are TGTGCCAGCAGCAACTGGGGGGACGGGAGCGGCTACACCTTC. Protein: CASSNWGDGSGYTF.

As DNA, the CDR3 is TGTGCCAGCAGCATCGACAGGGGGCGAGAGACCCAGTACTTC. This encodes CASSIDRGRETQYF. This chain connects TRBV5-4 to TRBJ2-5; 10 nucleotides agree with TRBD1. The CDR3 contains 14 residues. Trimming at V came to 4 bases and at J to 4 bases, leaving 4 bases not matched to a gene. CDR1 and CDR2 from the germline V gene are SGHNT and YYREEE (reference sequence).

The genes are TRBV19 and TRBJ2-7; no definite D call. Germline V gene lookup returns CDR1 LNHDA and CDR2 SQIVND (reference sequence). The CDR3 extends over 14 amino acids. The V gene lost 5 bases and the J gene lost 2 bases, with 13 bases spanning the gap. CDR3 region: CASSSRGRTYEQYF. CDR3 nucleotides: TGTGCCAGTAGTTCCCGCGGTAGGACCTACGAGCAGTACTTC. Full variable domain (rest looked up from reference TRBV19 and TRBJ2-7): DGGITQSPKYLFRKEGQNVTLSCEQNLNHDAMYWYRQDPGQGLRLIYYSQIVNDFQKGDIAEGYSVSREKKESFPLTVTSAQKNPTAFYLCASSSRGRTYEQYFGPGTRLTVT.

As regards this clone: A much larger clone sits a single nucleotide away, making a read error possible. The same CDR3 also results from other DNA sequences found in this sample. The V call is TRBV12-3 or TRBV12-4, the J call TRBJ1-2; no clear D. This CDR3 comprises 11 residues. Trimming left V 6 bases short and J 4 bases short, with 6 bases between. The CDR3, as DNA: TGTGCCAGCAGCCGGGGCTATGGCTACACCTTC. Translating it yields CASSRGYGYTF.

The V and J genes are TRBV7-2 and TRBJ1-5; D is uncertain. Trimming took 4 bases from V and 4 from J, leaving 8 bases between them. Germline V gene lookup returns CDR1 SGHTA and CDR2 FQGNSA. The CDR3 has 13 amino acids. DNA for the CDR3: TGTGCCAGCAGCTCTCAGAAGAATCAGCCCCAGCATTTT. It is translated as CASSSQKNQPQHF.

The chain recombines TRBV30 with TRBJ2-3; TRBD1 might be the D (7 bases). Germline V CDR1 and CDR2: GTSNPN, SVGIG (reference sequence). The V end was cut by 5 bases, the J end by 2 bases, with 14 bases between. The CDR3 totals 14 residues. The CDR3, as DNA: TGTGCCTGGTCCCAGGGGGGACCCACAGATACGCAGTATTTT. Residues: CAWSQGGPTDTQYF. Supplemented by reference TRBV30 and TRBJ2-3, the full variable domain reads SQTIHQWPATLVQPVGSPLSLECTVEGTSNPNLYWYRQAAGRGLQLLFYSVGIGQISSEVPQNLSASRPQDRQFILSSKKLLLSDSGFYLCAWSQGGPTDTQYFGPGTRLTVL.

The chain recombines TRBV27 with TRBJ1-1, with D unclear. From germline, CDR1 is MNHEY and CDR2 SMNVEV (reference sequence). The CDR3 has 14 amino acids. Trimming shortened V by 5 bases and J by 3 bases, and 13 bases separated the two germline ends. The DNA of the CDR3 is TGTGCCAGCAGTCCCGAGGGTCTGGACACTGAAGCTTTCTTT. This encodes CASSPEGLDTEAFF.

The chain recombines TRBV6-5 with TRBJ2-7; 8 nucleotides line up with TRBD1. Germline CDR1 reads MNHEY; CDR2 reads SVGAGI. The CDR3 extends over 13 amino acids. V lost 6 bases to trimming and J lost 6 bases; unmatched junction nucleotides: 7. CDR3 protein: CASRRRQGPEQYV. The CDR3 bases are TGTGCCAGCAGGAGAAGACAGGGGCCCGAGCAGTACGTC.

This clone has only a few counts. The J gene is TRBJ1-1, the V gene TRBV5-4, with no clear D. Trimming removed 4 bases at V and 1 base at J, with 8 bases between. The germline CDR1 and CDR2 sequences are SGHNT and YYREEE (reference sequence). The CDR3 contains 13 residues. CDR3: CASSATSNTEAFF. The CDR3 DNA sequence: TGTGCCAGCAGCGCGACATCGAACACTGAAGCTTTCTTT.

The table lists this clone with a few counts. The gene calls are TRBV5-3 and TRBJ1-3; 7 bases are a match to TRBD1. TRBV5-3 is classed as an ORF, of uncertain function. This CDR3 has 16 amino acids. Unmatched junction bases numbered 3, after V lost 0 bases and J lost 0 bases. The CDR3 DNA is TGTGCCAGAAGCTTGGACAGGGGAAGCTCTGGAAACACCATATATTTT. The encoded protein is CARSLDRGSSGNTIYF.

The CDR3: CASSSQGSVQPQHF. DNA for the CDR3: TGTGCCAGCAGTTCACAGGGTTCGGTTCAGCCCCAGCATTTT. This rearrangement joins TRBV27 to TRBJ1-5; weak D call: TRBD1 (6 bases). The germline CDR1 and CDR2 sequences are MNHEY and SMNVEV (reference sequence). There are 14 residues in the CDR3. With 4 bases removed from V and 6 bases from J, the gap between germline ends came to 13 bases.

The CDR3 region is CASSRGTETDTQYF. The DNA of the CDR3 is TGTGCCAGCAGCCGCGGGACGGAAACAGATACGCAGTATTTT. The rearrangement joins TRBV6-5 to TRBJ2-3, with D perhaps matching TRBD2 (6 bases). V lost 6 bases, J lost 3 bases, and 13 bases lay in between. The CDR3 runs 14 residues. CDR1 and CDR2 from the germline V gene are MNHEY and SVGAGI.